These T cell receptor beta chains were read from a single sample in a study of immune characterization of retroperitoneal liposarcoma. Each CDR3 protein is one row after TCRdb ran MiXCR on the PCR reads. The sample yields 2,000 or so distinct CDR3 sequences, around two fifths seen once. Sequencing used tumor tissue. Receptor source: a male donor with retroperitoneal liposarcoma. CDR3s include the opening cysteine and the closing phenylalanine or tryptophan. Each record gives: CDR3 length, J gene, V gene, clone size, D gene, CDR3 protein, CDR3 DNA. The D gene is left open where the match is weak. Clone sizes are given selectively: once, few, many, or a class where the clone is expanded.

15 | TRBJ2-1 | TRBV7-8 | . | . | CASSLGVSDYNEQFF | TGTGCCAGCAGCTTAGGGGTTAGCGACTACAATGAGCAGTTCTTC
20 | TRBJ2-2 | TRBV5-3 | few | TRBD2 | CARSSIHSGRAYPNTGELFF | TGTGCCAGAAGCTCAATCCATAGCGGGAGGGCTTATCCGAACACCGGGGAGCTGTTTTTT
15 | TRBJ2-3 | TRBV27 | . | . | CASSLRGRSTDTQYF | TGTGCCAGCAGTTTGAGGGGCCGCAGCACAGATACGCAGTATTTT
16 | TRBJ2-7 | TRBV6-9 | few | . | CASSYLAESAYNEQYF | TGTGCCAGCAGTTACTTGGCTGAGTCGGCTTACAATGAGCAGTACTTC
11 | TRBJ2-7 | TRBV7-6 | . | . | CATTSIYEQYF | TGTGCCACTACGTCCATCTACGAGCAGTACTTC
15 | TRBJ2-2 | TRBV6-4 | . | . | CASSDKATNTGELFF | TGTGCCAGCAGTGATAAGGCAACGAACACCGGGGAGCTGTTTTTT
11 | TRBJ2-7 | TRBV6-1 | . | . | CASSVVYEQYF | TGTGCCAGCTCAGTAGTCTACGAGCAGTACTTC
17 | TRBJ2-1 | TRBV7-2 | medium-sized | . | CASSLYASGDGAYEQFF | TGTGCCAGCAGCTTATATGCTTCCGGGGACGGCGCCTACGAGCAGTTCTTC
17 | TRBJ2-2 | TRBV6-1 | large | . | CASSSGSRSLNTGELFF | TGTGCCAGCAGTTCGGGTAGCCGGAGCCTGAACACCGGGGAGCTGTTTTTT
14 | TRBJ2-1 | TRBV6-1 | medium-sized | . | CASSEGGTLETQFF | TGTGCCAGCAGTGAAGGTGGGACCCTGGAGACCCAGTTCTTC
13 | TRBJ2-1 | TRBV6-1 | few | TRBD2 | CASSAGTIYEQFF | TGTGCCAGCAGTGCCGGGACTATTTACGAGCAGTTCTTC
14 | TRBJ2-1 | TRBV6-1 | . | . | CASSVSWGQETQFF | TGTGCCAGCAGTGTTTCATGGGGCCAAGAGACCCAGTTCTTC
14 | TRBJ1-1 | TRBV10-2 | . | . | CASGRTVMNTEAFF | TGCGCCAGCGGACGGACAGTCATGAACACTGAAGCTTTCTTT
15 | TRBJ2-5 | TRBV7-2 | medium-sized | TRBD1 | CASSLRTGNQETQYF | TGTGCCAGCAGCTTAAGGACAGGGAATCAAGAGACCCAGTACTTC
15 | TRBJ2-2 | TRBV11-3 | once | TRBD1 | CASSSTGGDTGELFF | TGTGCCAGCAGCTCGACAGGGGGGGACACCGGGGAGCTGTTTTTT
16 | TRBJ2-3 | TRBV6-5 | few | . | CASSYSPASPPDTQYF | TGTGCCAGCAGTTACTCCCCTGCTTCCCCGCCAGATACGCAGTATTTT
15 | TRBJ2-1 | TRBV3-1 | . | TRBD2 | CASSQGSGSFDEQFF | TGTGCCAGCAGCCAAGGTAGCGGGAGTTTCGATGAGCAGTTCTTC
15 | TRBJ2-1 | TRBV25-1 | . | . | CASSDGADPYNEQFF | TGTGCCAGCAGTGATGGAGCGGATCCCTACAATGAGCAGTTCTTC
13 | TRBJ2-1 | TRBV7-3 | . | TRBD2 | CASSSRTSGEQFF | TGTGCCAGCAGCTCTCGGACTAGCGGTGAGCAGTTCTTC
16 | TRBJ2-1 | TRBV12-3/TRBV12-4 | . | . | CASSQSGVGYGNEQFF | TGTGCCAGCAGTCAGTCAGGGGTTGGCTACGGGAATGAGCAGTTCTTC
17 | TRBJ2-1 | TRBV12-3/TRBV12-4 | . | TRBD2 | CASSFLTSGRNYNEQFF | TGTGCCAGCAGTTTTCTAACTAGCGGGAGGAACTACAATGAGCAGTTCTTC
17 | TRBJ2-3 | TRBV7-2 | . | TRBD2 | CASSLGVGGGVTDTQYF | TGTGCCAGCAGCTTAGGGGTCGGCGGGGGGGTAACAGATACGCAGTATTTT
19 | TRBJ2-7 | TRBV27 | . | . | CASRLRGARVQAGEVEQYF | TGTGCCAGCAGGTTAAGGGGAGCAAGGGTGCAAGCAGGGGAGGTCGAGCAGTACTTC
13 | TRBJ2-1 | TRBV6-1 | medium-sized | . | CASAPSAYNEQFF | TGTGCCAGCGCCCCTAGCGCCTACAATGAGCAGTTCTTC
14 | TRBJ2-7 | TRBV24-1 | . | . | CATSAGTTNNEQYF | TGTGCCACCAGTGCCGGGACCACTAACAATGAGCAGTACTTC
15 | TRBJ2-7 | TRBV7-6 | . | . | CASSLTRLPYNEQYF | TGTGCCAGCAGCTTAACACGGCTTCCATACAATGAGCAGTACTTC
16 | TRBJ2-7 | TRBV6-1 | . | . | CASSEYALASSYEQYF | TGTGCCAGCAGTGAATATGCGCTAGCCAGCTCCTACGAGCAGTACTTC
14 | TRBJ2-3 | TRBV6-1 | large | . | CASSLSRTTDTQYF | TGTGCCAGCAGTTTATCCCGGACCACGGATACGCAGTATTTT
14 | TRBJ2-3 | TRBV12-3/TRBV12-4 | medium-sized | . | CATPVWGNTDTQYF | TGTGCCACCCCCGTCTGGGGAAACACAGATACGCAGTATTTT
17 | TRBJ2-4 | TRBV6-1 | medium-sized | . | CASSEGAGGSSYNEQYF | TGTGCCAGCAGTGAAGGAGCAGGGGGGAGCTCCTACAATGAGCAGTACTTC
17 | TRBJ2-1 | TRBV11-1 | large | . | CASSTTSGGSMSYEQFF | TGTGCCAGCAGCACGACTAGTGGGGGGTCCATGTCCTACGAGCAGTTCTTC
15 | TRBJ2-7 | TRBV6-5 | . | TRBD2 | CASSPSGRAAYEQYF | TGTGCCAGCAGCCCTAGCGGGAGGGCAGCCTACGAGCAGTACTTC
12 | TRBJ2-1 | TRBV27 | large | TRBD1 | CASSLGTGEQFF | TGTGCCAGCAGTCTCGGGACAGGCGAGCAGTTCTTC
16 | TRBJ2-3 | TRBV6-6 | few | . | CASSYSTREPTDTQYF | TGTGCCAGCAGTTACTCTACTCGGGAACCCACAGATACGCAGTATTTT
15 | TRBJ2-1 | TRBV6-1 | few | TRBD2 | CASSGLTSGNYEQFF | TGTGCCAGCAGTGGGCTGACTAGCGGGAACTACGAGCAGTTCTTC
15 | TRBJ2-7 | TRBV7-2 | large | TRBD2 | CASSLKPSGTHEQYF | TGTGCCAGCAGCTTAAAGCCTAGCGGTACTCACGAGCAGTACTTC
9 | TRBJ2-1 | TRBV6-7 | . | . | CASHPEQFF | TGTGCCAGCCATCCCGAGCAGTTCTTC
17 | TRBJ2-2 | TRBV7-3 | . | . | CASSSRGGIFNTGELFF | TGTGCCAGCAGCTCTAGAGGGGGGATTTTCAACACCGGGGAGCTGTTTTTT
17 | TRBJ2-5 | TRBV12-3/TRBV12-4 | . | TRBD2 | CASSQTLLAGVQETQYF | TGTGCCAGCAGTCAAACCCTGCTAGCGGGAGTCCAAGAGACCCAGTACTTC
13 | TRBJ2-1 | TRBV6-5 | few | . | CASSLRAVETQFF | TGTGCCAGCAGTTTGAGGGCGGTGGAGACCCAGTTCTTC
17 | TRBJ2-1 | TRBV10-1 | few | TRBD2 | CASSETPRTSLSNEQFF | TGCGCCAGCAGTGAGACCCCACGGACTAGTCTCTCCAATGAGCAGTTCTTC
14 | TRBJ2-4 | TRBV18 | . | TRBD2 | CASSPPSGSDIQYF | TGTGCCAGCTCACCACCGAGCGGGAGTGACATTCAGTACTTC
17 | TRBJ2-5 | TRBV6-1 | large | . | CASSEMRDLKNQETQYF | TGTGCCAGCAGTGAAATGAGGGACTTAAAAAACCAAGAGACCCAGTACTTC
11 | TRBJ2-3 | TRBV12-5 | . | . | CASGLADTQYF | TGTGCTAGTGGTTTGGCCGATACGCAGTATTTT
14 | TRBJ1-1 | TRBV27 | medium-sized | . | CASSFLGVNTEAFF | TGTGCCAGCAGTTTTTTGGGGGTTAACACTGAAGCTTTCTTT
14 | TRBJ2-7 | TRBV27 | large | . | CASSVRGKEYEQYF | TGTGCCAGCAGTGTACGGGGGAAGGAGTACGAGCAGTACTTC
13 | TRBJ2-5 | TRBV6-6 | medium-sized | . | CASSYSAQETQYF | TGTGCCAGCAGTTACTCGGCCCAAGAGACCCAGTACTTC
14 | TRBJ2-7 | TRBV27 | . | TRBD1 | CASSSSGTDYEQYF | TGTGCCAGCAGTTCCTCCGGGACAGATTACGAGCAGTACTTC
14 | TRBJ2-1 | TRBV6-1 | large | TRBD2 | CASTVGGPHNEQFF | TGTGCCAGCACGGTGGGAGGGCCCCACAATGAGCAGTTCTTC
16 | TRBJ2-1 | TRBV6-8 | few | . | CASSDESSVSYNEQFF | TGTGCCAGCAGTGACGAATCTAGCGTCTCCTACAATGAGCAGTTCTTC
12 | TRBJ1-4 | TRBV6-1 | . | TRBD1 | CASHRGYEKLFF | TGTGCCAGCCACAGGGGATATGAAAAACTGTTTTTT